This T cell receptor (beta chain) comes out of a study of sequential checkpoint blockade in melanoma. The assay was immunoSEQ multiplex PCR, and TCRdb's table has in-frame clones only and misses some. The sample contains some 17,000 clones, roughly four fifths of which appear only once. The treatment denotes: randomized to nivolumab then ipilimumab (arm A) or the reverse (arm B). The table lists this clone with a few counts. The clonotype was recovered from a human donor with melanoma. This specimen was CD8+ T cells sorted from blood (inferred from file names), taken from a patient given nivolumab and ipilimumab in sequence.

The CDR3 region has the DNA TGTGCCAGCAGCCATGCGACCGATACAGCCTACGAGCAGTACTTC. Amino acid sequence: CASSHATDTAYEQYF. This chain connects TRBV7-9 to TRBJ2-7; D call uncertain. V lost 5 bases and J 2 bases, leaving 16 bases between the germline ends. CDR3 length: 15 residues. CDR1 is SEHNR and CDR2 is FQNEAQ in the germline V gene (reference sequence).